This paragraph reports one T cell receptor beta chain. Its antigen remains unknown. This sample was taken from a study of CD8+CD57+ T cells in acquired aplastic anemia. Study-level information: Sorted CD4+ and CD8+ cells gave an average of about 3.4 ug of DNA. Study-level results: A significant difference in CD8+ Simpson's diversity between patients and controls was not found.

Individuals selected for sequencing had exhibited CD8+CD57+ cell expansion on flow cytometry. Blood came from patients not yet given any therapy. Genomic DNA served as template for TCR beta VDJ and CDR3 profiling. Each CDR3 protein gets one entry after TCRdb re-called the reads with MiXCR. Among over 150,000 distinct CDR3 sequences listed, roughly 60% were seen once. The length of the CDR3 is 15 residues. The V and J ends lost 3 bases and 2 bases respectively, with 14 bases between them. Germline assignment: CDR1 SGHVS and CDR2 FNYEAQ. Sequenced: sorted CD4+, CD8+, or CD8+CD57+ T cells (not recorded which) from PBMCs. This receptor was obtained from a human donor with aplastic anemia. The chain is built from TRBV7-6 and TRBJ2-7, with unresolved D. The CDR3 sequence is CASSFSAESTYEQYF. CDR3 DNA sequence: TGTGCCAGCAGCTTCAGTGCTGAGTCCACCTACGAGCAGTACTTC.